This T cell receptor (beta chain) was observed in a study of T cell responses to AZD1222 COVID-19 vaccine. V lost 6 bases, J lost 0 bases, and 18 bases lay in between. This CDR3 spans 16 amino acids. Germline V gene lookup returns CDR1 SGHTA and CDR2 FQGNSA. On this clone itself: Its antigen is unidentified.

Assay: immunoSEQ multiplex PCR; the TCRdb copy retains only in-frame clones and omits some. This table has around 170,000 clones, around 88% appearing once. Whole-study results and caveats: Reportedly, nearly half the spike-specific TCRs target unmutated variant regions.

Sequencing used peripheral blood, obtained 28 days after the second AZD1222 dose. This chain uses TRBV7-2 with TRBJ2-7, with D perhaps given as TRBD1 or TRBD2 (6 bases each). This TCR came from an adult who received the AZD1222 COVID-19 vaccine. This chain's CDR3 is CASSQVGGSSSYEQYF. The CDR3 DNA sequence: TGTGCCAGCAGTCAAGTAGGGGGGTCCAGCTCCTACGAGCAGTACTTC.